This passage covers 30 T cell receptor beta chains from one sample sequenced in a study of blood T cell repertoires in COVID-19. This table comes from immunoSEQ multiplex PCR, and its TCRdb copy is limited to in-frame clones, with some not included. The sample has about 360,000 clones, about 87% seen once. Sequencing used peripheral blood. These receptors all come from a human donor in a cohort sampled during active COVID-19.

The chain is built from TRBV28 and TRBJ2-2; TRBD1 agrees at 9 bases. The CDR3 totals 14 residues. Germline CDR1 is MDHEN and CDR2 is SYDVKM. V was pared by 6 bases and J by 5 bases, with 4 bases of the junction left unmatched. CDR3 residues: CASRGQGITGELFF. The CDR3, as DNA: TGTGCCAGCAGAGGACAGGGGATTACCGGGGAGCTGTTTTTT.

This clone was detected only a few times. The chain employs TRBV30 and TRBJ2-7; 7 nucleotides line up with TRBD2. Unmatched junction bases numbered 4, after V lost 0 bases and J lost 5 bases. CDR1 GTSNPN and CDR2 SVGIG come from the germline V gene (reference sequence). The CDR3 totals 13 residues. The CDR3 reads CAWSVGLADEQYF. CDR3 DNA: TGTGCCTGGAGTGTAGGGCTAGCGGACGAGCAGTACTTC.

The CDR3 DNA is TGTGCCAGCAGAGCTAGCGGGGGGTACGAGCAGTACTTC. Protein product: CASRASGGYEQYF. V is TRBV6-5 and J is TRBJ2-7; the match to TRBD2 covers 11 bases. Losses at the gene ends were 6 bases for V and 4 bases for J; bases not matched to a gene: 2. The CDR3 contains 13 residues. Germline values: CDR1 MNHEY, CDR2 SVGAGI.

The CDR3 bases are TGTGCCAGTAGTGCCGACAGGGAGAGTCCCCGAAACACCGGGGAGCTGTTTTTT. This encodes CASSADRESPRNTGELFF. This chain links TRBV19 with TRBJ2-2; 7 bases map to TRBD1. The CDR3 has 18 amino acids. With 5 bases clipped from V and 2 bases from J, the junction kept 14 bases outside the gene matches. CDR1 LNHDA and CDR2 SQIVND come from the germline V gene (reference sequence).

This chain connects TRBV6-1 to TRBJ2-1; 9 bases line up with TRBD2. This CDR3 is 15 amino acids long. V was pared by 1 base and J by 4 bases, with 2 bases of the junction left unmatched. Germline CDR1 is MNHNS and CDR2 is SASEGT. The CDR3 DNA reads TGTGCCAGCAGTGAAGTTGCGGGGGGGTACAATGAGCAGTTCTTC. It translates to CASSEVAGGYNEQFF.

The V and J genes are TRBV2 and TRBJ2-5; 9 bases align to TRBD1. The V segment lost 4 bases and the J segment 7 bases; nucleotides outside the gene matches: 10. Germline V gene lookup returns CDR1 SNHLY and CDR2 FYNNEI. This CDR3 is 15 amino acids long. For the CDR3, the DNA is TGTGCCAGCAGTGGTCTCGGACAGGGGCAGGGGACCCAGTACTTC. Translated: CASSGLGQGQGTQYF.

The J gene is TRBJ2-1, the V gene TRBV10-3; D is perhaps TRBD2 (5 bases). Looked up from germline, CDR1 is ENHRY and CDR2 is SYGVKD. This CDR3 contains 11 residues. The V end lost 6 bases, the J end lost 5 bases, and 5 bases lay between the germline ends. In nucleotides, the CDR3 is TGTGCCATCAGCGGGGACAATGAGCAGTTCTTC. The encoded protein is CAISGDNEQFF.

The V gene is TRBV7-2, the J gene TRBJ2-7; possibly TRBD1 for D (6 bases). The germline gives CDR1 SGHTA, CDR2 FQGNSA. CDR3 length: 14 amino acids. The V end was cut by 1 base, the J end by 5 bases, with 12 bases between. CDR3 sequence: CASSLGGPPHEQYF. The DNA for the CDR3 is TGTGCCAGCAGCTTAGGGGGGCCCCCTCACGAGCAGTACTTC.

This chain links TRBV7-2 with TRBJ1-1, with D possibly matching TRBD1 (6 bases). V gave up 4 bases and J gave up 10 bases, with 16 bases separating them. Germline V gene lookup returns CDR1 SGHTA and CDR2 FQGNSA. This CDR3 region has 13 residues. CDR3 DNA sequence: TGTGCCAGCAGCTCACAGGGCCCCCAGGGAGCTTTCTTT. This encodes CASSSQGPQGAFF.

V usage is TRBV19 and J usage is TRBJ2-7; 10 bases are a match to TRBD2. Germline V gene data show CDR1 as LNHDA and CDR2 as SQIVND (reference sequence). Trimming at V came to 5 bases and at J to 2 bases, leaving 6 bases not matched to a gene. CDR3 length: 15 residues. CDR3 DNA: TGTGCCAGTAGTCCCTGGACTAGCGGAACCTACGAGCAGTACTTC. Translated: CASSPWTSGTYEQYF.

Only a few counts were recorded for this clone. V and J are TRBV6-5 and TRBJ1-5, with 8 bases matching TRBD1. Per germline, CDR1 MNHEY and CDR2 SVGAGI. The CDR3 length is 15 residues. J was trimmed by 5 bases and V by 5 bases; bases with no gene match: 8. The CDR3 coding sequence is TGTGCCAGCAGTCCCGACAGGGGAGGAGATCAGCCCCAGCATTTT. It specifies CASSPDRGGDQPQHF.

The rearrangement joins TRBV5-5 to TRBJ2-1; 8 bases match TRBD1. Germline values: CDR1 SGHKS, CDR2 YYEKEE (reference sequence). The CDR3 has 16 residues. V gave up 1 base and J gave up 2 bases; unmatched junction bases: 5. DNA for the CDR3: TGTGCCAGCAGCTTGTTGGCGACAGGGGCCTACAATGAGCAGTTCTTC. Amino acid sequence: CASSLLATGAYNEQFF.

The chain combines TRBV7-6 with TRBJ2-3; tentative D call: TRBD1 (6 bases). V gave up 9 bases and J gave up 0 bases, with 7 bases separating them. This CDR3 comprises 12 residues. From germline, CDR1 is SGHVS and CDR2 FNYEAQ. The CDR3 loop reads CASQGSTDTQYF. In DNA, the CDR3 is TGTGCCAGTCAGGGGAGCACAGATACGCAGTATTTT.

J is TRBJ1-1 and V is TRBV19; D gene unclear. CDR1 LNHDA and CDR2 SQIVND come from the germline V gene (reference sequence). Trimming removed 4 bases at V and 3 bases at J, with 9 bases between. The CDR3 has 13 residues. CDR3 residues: CASSTTIDTEAFF. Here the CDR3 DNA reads TGTGCCAGTAGTACCACCATAGACACTGAAGCTTTCTTT.

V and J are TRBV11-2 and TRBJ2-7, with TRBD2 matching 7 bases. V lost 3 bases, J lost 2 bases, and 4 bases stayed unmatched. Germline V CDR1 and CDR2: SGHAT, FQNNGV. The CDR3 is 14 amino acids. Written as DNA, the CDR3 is TGTGCCAGCAGCTTCCGTGGGAGGGCCTACGAGCAGTACTTC. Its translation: CASSFRGRAYEQYF.

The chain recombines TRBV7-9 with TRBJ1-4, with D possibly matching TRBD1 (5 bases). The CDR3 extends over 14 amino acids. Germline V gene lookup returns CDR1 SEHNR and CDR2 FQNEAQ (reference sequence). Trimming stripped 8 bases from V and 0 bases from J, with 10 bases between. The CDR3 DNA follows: TGTGCCAGCGGCGGGGGGGCAACTAATGAAAAACTGTTTTTT. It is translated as CASGGGATNEKLFF.

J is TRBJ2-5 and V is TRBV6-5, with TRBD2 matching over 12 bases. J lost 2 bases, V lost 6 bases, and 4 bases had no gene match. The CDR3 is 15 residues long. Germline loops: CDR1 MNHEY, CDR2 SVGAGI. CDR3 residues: CASSRLAGEQETQYF. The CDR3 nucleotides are TGTGCCAGCAGCCGACTAGCGGGGGAGCAAGAGACCCAGTACTTC.

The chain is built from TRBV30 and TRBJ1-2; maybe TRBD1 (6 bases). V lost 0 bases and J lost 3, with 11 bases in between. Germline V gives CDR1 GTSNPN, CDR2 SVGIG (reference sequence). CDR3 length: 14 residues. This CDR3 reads CAWSVSPGDYGYTF. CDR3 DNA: TGTGCCTGGAGTGTATCCCCAGGGGACTATGGCTACACCTTC.

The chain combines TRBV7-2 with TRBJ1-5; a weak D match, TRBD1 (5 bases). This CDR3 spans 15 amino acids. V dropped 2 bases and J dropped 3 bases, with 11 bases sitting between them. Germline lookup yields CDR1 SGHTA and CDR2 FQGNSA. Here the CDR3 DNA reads TGTGCCAGCAGCTTAAAAGGGGCAGACAATCAGCCCCAGCATTTT. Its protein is CASSLKGADNQPQHF.

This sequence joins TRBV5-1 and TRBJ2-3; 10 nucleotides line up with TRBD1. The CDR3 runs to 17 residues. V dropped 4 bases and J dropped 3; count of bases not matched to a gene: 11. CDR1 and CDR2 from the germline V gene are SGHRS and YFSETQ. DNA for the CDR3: TGCGCCAGCAGCATCTACCCCCGGGACAGGGGAACAGATACGCAGTATTTT. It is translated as CASSIYPRDRGTDTQYF.

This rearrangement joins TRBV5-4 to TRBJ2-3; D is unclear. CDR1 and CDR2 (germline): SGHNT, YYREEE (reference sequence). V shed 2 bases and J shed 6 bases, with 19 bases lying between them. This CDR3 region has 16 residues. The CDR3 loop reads CASSLGGTSVMDTQYF. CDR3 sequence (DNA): TGTGCCAGCAGCTTAGGCGGCACGTCGGTAATGGATACGCAGTATTTT.

CDR3 in DNA: TGTGCCAGCTCACCAGTGCTGACTGGGAGCTCCTACAATGAGCAGTTCTTC. It is translated as CASSPVLTGSSYNEQFF. The V and J genes are TRBV18 and TRBJ2-1, with D possibly being TRBD2 (5 bases). V lost 2 bases and J lost 0, with 14 bases in between. The germline CDR1 and CDR2 sequences are KGHSH and LQKENI. The CDR3 has 17 residues.

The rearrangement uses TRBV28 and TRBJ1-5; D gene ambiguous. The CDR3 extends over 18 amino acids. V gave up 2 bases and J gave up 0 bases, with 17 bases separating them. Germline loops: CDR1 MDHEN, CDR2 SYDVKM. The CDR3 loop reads CASSLKRYSLYSNQPQHF. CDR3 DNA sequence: TGTGCCAGCAGTTTAAAAAGATACAGTCTTTATAGCAATCAGCCCCAGCATTTT.

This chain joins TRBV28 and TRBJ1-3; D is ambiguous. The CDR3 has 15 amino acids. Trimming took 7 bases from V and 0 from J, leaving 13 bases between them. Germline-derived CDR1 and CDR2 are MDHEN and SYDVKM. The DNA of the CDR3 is TGTGCCAGCACTACGGGGATGGGCTCTGGAAACACCATATATTTT. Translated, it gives CASTTGMGSGNTIYF.

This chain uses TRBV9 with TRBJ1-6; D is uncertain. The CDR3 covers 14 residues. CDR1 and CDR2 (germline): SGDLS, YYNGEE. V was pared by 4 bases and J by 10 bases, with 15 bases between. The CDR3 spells CASSPSFGGSPLHF. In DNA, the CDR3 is TGTGCCAGCAGCCCCTCGTTTGGAGGATCACCCCTCCACTTT.

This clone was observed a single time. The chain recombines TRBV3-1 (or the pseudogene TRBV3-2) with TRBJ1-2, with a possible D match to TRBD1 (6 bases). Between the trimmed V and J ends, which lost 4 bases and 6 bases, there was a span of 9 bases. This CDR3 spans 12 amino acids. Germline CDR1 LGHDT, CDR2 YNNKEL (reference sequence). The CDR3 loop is CASSLQGHGYTF. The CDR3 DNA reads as TGTGCCAGCAGCCTACAGGGCCATGGCTACACCTTC.

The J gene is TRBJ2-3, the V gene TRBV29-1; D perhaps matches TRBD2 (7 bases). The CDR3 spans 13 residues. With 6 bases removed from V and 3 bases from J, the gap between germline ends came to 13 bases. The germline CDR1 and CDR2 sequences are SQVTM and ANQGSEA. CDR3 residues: CSVEGGRTDTQYF. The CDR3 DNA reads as TGCAGCGTCGAGGGGGGGAGAACAGATACGCAGTATTTT.

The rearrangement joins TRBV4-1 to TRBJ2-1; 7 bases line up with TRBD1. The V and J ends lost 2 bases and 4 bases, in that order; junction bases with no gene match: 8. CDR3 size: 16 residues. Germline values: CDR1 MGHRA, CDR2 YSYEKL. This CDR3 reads CASSQSEGTAYNEQFF. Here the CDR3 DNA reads TGCGCCAGCAGCCAATCTGAGGGGACAGCGTACAATGAGCAGTTCTTC.

In nucleotides, the CDR3 is TGTGCCAGCAGCTTAGCGACAGGGGGGTCGTATGGCTACACCTTC. This gives the protein CASSLATGGSYGYTF. This rearrangement joins TRBV7-9 to TRBJ1-2; 9 positions match TRBD1. Germline CDR1 SEHNR, CDR2 FQNEAQ (reference sequence). The V gene end was trimmed by 0 bases and the J gene end by 5 bases; junction bases not matched to a gene: 4. The CDR3 sequence is 15 residues long.

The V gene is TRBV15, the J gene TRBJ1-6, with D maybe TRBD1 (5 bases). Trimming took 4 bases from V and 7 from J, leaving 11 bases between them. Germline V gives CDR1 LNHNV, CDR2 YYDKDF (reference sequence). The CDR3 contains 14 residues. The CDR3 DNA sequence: TGTGCCACCAGCATGGGACTCTCGAATTCACCCCTCCACTTT. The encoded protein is CATSMGLSNSPLHF.